The subject of this entry is one TCR beta chain. Per the germline V gene, CDR1 is MGHRA and CDR2 is YSYEKL. The CDR3 is made up of 16 amino acids. The V and J ends lost 1 base and 4 bases respectively, with 16 bases between them. The data derive from a study of blood T cell repertoires in COVID-19. Whole-study context: T cells, B-cell-depleted T cells, or PBMCs supplied cDNA or gDNA.

As handled by the study authors: Nucleated cell counts were estimated from reference gene primer amplification. Using immunoSEQ multiplex PCR, the repertoire was profiled, and TCRdb retains in-frame clones only, with some absent. Clone size and the V and J calls come from that table; the DNA yielded D and trimming. The sample records 200,000 to 250,000 clones, about 82% being singletons. The clonotype originates from a man at least 80 years old with acute or convalescent COVID-19. The sequencing input was peripheral blood. The chain joins TRBV4-1 to TRBJ1-2; tentatively, D is TRBD1 (6 bases). This chain's CDR3 is CASSQVGGGRPYGYTF. CDR3 DNA: TGCGCCAGCAGCCAAGTAGGCGGGGGGCGCCCCTATGGCTACACCTTC.